The 15 T cell receptor beta chains given below trace back to one sample, sequenced in a study of blood T cell repertoires in COVID-19. Clones were sequenced by immunoSEQ multiplex PCR, and TCRdb holds only the in-frame ones, with some missing. Altogether about 220,000 clones are present, around four fifths being singletons, with the ten largest covering approximately 5%. Material: PBMCs or T cells enriched from blood (not recorded which). These receptors were obtained from a woman between 45 and 65 years old who had been exposed to COVID-19.

The chain links TRBV7-2 to TRBJ2-5; 7 positions agree with TRBD1. The CDR3 sequence is 14 residues long. Germline lookup yields CDR1 SGHTA and CDR2 FQGNSA. V was clipped by 2 bases and J by 5 bases; unmatched bases: 5. The chain's CDR3 is CASSLPGGRETQYF. In nucleotides, the CDR3 is TGTGCCAGCAGCTTACCAGGGGGACGGGAGACCCAGTACTTC.

This chain links TRBV5-4 with TRBJ2-5; TRBD2 aligns across 15 bases. With V trimmed by 5 bases and J by 5 bases, 10 bases remained unmatched. Germline V gene sequence: CDR1 SGHNT, CDR2 YYREEE (reference sequence). The CDR3 sequence is 17 residues long. The CDR3 sequence is CASSFGLAGGTRETQYF. The DNA for the CDR3 is TGTGCCAGCAGTTTCGGACTAGCGGGGGGGACCCGGGAGACCCAGTACTTC.

The genes are TRBV6-2 or TRBV6-3 and TRBJ2-2; 7 bases match TRBD2. The germline gives CDR1 MNHEY, CDR2 SVGEGT. Germline trimming cut 2 bases from V and 4 bases from J; bases unmatched to any gene: 1. CDR3 length: 14 residues. CDR3 sequence (DNA): TGTGCCAGCAGTTACGGGGGGGTCACCGGGGAGCTGTTTTTT. Translated: CASSYGGVTGELFF.

V is TRBV12-2 and J is TRBJ1-2; the table's D call, TRBD1, was not checked against the DNA. TRBV12-2 counts as a pseudogene. The CDR3 has 16 residues. The CDR3 DNA reads TGTGCAAGTCGCTCACCCTCAGGCACTTCTAACTATGGCTACACCTTC. It is translated as CASRSPSGTSNYGYTF.

The rearrangement joins TRBV19 to TRBJ1-2; a weak D match, TRBD1 (5 bases). The CDR3 has 15 residues. CDR1 and CDR2 from the germline V gene are LNHDA and SQIVND (reference sequence). The ends were cut back, 4 bases at V and 5 bases at J, with 17 bases in the middle. The CDR3 region is CASSRDTGRLYGYTF. CDR3 nucleotides: TGTGCCAGTAGTAGGGATACAGGCCGTCTTTATGGCTACACCTTC.

CDR3 amino acids: CASSQDRVTEAFF. The CDR3 nucleotides read TGTGCCAGCAGCCAAGACAGGGTCACTGAAGCTTTCTTT. The chain joins TRBV3-1 (or the pseudogene TRBV3-2) to TRBJ1-1, with a tentative D call TRBD1 (5 bases). The CDR3 contains 13 residues. CDR1 is LGHDT, CDR2 YNNKEL, per germline (reference sequence). Trimming stripped 0 bases from V and 4 bases from J, with 6 bases between.

This sequence joins TRBV6-5 and TRBJ2-7, with 8 bases matching TRBD1. The CDR3 runs 14 residues. The V and J ends lost 6 bases and 4 bases, in that order; junction bases with no gene match: 8. CDR1 and CDR2 from the germline V gene are MNHEY and SVGAGI. The CDR3 protein is CASRLTGVMYEQYF. CDR3 nucleotide sequence: TGTGCCAGCAGGTTGACAGGGGTCATGTACGAGCAGTACTTC.

This clone was seen a few times. J is TRBJ2-5 and V is TRBV2; TRBD1 matches at 9 bases. CDR3 size: 12 residues. V was clipped by 6 bases and J by 7 bases; unmatched bases: 3. CDR1 SNHLY and CDR2 FYNNEI come from the germline V gene. The CDR3: CASRRQGGTQYF. CDR3 nucleotide sequence: TGTGCCAGCAGGCGACAGGGGGGGACCCAGTACTTC.

The rearrangement joins TRBV5-4 to TRBJ2-6; D is undetermined. CDR1 SGHNT and CDR2 YYREEE come from the germline V gene (reference sequence). V was clipped by 1 base and J by 0 bases, with 8 bases between them. This CDR3 spans 16 amino acids. DNA of the CDR3: TGTGCCAGCAGCTTGAATCATCACTCTGGGGCCAACGTCCTGACTTTC. Translation: CASSLNHHSGANVLTF.

This chain links TRBV6-2 or TRBV6-3 with TRBJ1-6; the match to TRBD1 covers 7 bases. Germline CDR1 is MNHEY and CDR2 is SVGEGT. The ends lost 4 bases at V and 7 bases at J; junction bases unmatched: 7. CDR3 length: 15 residues. The CDR3 is CASSFRQGLNSPLHF. The CDR3 DNA reads as TGTGCCAGCAGTTTTCGACAGGGTCTCAATTCACCCCTCCACTTT.

The V gene is TRBV25-1, the J gene TRBJ1-1, with no clear D. Trimming cost V 4 bases and J 4 bases, with 7 bases left between them. The CDR3 covers 12 residues. The germline gives CDR1 MGHDK, CDR2 SYGVNS. The CDR3 nucleotides are TGTGCCAGCAGTGGAGGGCCCACTGAAGCTTTCTTT. It yields the protein CASSGGPTEAFF.

The CDR3 sequence: CASSVTGGAGETQYF. In nucleotides, the CDR3 is TGTGCCAGCAGCGTAACCGGGGGGGCCGGGGAGACCCAGTACTTC. V usage is TRBV9 and J usage is TRBJ2-5; 8 positions match TRBD2. J lost 5 bases, V lost 1 base, and 7 bases had no gene match. The germline gives CDR1 SGDLS, CDR2 YYNGEE. The CDR3 length is 15 residues.

This clone was detected only once. The gene calls are TRBV11-2 and TRBJ2-2; D gene ambiguous. Trimming shortened V by 5 bases and J by 9 bases, and 7 bases separated the two germline ends. The CDR3 covers 11 residues. From germline, CDR1 is SGHAT and CDR2 FQNNGV. CDR3 sequence reads: CASSPERELFF. The DNA of the CDR3 is TGTGCCAGCAGCCCTGAGAGGGAGCTGTTTTTT. Full variable domain (outside the CDR3, taken from reference TRBV11-2 and TRBJ2-2): EAGVAQSPRYKIIEKRQSVAFWCNPISGHATLYWYQQILGQGPKLLIQFQNNGVVDDSQLPKDRFSAERLKGVDSTLKIQPAKLEDSAVYLCASSPERELFFGEGSRLTVL.

The chain links TRBV21-1 to TRBJ2-5; TRBD1, the table's D call, was not compared with the DNA. TRBV21-1 is a listed pseudogene. The CDR3 length is 17 residues. The CDR3 region is CASSLLEAGQPQETQYF. The DNA for the CDR3 is TGTGCCAGCAGCCTGCTTGAGGCTGGACAGCCCCAAGAGACCCAGTACTTC.

The chain carries TRBV7-2 and TRBJ1-4; D uncertain. The germline V gene has CDR1 SGHTA and CDR2 FQGNSA. Trimming removed 5 bases from V and 8 bases from J, with 18 bases in between. There are 15 residues in the CDR3. CDR3 loop: CASSPSAGDPEKLFF. DNA of the CDR3: TGTGCCAGCAGCCCCTCGGCGGGAGACCCCGAAAAACTGTTTTTT.